This entry lists 24 T cell receptor beta chains sequenced from one sample in a study of T cells in Graves' hyperthyroidism and ophthalmopathy. Amplification of TCR beta CDR3 regions was performed using RNA transcripts as template. RT-PCR in the first round (using the HTBI primer set) targeted the TCR CDR3. From the multiplex PCR reads, TCRdb called clonotypes with MiXCR, one entry per CDR3 protein. Here the sample spans 700,000 or so distinct CDR3 sequences, 16% being singletons. Sequenced: blood. The receptors were gathered from a man aged 18 to 30 with Graves' hyperthyroidism.

Of note for this clonotype: This may be a read error, as it is one base from a much larger clone. This chain links TRBV2 with TRBJ1-1; D is possibly TRBD1 (6 bases). Germline values: CDR1 SNHLY, CDR2 FYNNEI. This CDR3 contains 14 residues. The CDR3 loop reads CDSGRRTDNTEAFF. CDR3 sequence (DNA): TGTGACAGCGGTCGCCGGACAGATAACACTGAAGCTTTCTTT.

This clonotype was found many times. V is TRBV18 and J is TRBJ2-7; 9 nucleotides align to TRBD1. V lost 3 bases, J lost 5 bases, and 11 bases stayed unmatched. The CDR3 runs 16 residues. Germline CDR1 reads KGHSH; CDR2 reads LQKENI. The CDR3 sequence: CASSPFADRGHDEQYF. The CDR3 DNA reads as TGTGCCAGCTCACCTTTCGCGGACAGGGGACATGACGAGCAGTACTTC.

The rearrangement uses TRBV7-2 and TRBJ1-1; D is ambiguous. V gave up 3 bases and J gave up 0 bases, with 8 bases separating them. Per germline, CDR1 SGHTA and CDR2 FQGNSA. CDR3 size: 14 residues. Here the CDR3 reads CASSLAALNTEAFF. CDR3 bases: TGTGCCAGCAGCTTGGCTGCCTTGAACACTGAAGCTTTCTTT.

This chain links TRBV19 with TRBJ2-2; 10 bases align to TRBD2. The CDR3 covers 17 residues. Germline V gene sequence: CDR1 LNHDA, CDR2 SQIVND (reference sequence). Losses at the gene ends were 1 base for V and 1 base for J; bases not matched to a gene: 3. In DNA form, the CDR3 reads TGTGCCAGTAGTATAGGGACTAGCGGAGGGAACACCGGGGAGCTGTTTTTT. Translating it yields CASSIGTSGGNTGELFF.

This clonotype showed up many times. The rearrangement uses TRBV2 and TRBJ2-7; 9 bases map to TRBD2. This CDR3 comprises 13 residues. V shed 8 bases and J 3 bases; nucleotides not matched to a gene: 5. The germline V gene encodes CDR1 SNHLY and CDR2 FYNNEI. CDR3 in DNA: TGTGCCAGCCTACTTAGCGGGGGCTACGAGCAGTACTTC. Protein product: CASLLSGGYEQYF.

This chain connects TRBV24-1 to TRBJ2-1, with 7 bases identical to TRBD1. The ends lost 1 base at V and 7 bases at J; junction bases unmatched: 9. This CDR3 region has 16 residues. Germline CDR1 is KGHDR and CDR2 is SFDVKD. In nucleotides, the CDR3 is TGTGCCACCAGTGATTTAGGGGGCCTTGGGGGAAATGAGCAGTTCTTC. Translation gives CATSDLGGLGGNEQFF.

This clonotype was observed many times. The chain employs TRBV13 and TRBJ2-7; TRBD2 matches at 7 bases. Germline V lookup: CDR1 PRHDT, CDR2 FYEKMQ (reference sequence). J was trimmed by 3 bases and V by 5 bases; bases with no gene match: 10. CDR3 length: 15 amino acids. CDR3 loop: CASSPPGAGIYEQYF. In DNA form, the CDR3 reads TGTGCCAGCAGCCCGCCGGGAGCGGGAATCTACGAGCAGTACTTC.

This rearrangement joins TRBV30 to TRBJ2-1, with D perhaps assigned TRBD1 or TRBD2 (6 bases each). V lost 0 bases, J lost 0 bases, and 12 bases lay in between. CDR1 and CDR2 from the germline V gene are GTSNPN and SVGIG (reference sequence). CDR3 length: 16 residues. CDR3 coding DNA: TGTGCCTGGAGTGTGGTAGGGGGGATCTCCTACAATGAGCAGTTCTTC. This codes for CAWSVVGGISYNEQFF.

This clonotype was seen many times. The chain couples TRBV27 to TRBJ1-6; D remains ambiguous. The germline V gene has CDR1 MNHEY and CDR2 SMNVEV (reference sequence). The V end lost 8 bases, the J end lost 11 bases, and 16 bases lay between the germline ends. CDR3 length: 13 amino acids. The CDR3 nucleotides read TGTGCCAGCCGTGAAGGTCCCGGGGCACCCCTCCACTTT. It encodes CASREGPGAPLHF.

In this sample, this clonotype turned up many times. The chain joins TRBV27 to TRBJ1-4; 8 nucleotides agree with TRBD1. The ends lost 5 bases at V and 8 bases at J; junction bases unmatched: 7. The CDR3 spans 14 residues. Per the germline V gene, CDR1 is MNHEY and CDR2 is SMNVEV (reference sequence). The CDR3 spells CASSRQGIREKLFF. CDR3 coding DNA: TGTGCCAGCAGTCGACAGGGGATAAGGGAAAAACTGTTTTTT.

This clonotype was counted at least ten times. The chain carries TRBV7-2 and TRBJ2-5; D not resolved. V shed 6 bases and J shed 1 base, with 12 bases lying between them. From germline, CDR1 is SGHTA and CDR2 FQGNSA. The CDR3 has 14 residues. The CDR3 nucleotides are TGTGCCAGCAGGGGTCACTACCGCCAAGAGACCCAGTACTTC. It yields the protein CASRGHYRQETQYF.

As regards this clonotype: One junction end disagrees with the germline gene, perhaps due to a read error. The chain employs TRBV9 and TRBJ1-5; no firm D call. Germline assignment: CDR1 SGDLS and CDR2 YYNGEE. The CDR3 runs to 15 residues. CDR3 DNA: TGTGCCAGCAGCGTAGATGGGCAGAGCAATCAGTCCCAGCATTTT. This gives the protein CASSVDGQSNQSQHF.

CDR3 protein: CATIPRRDRRYF. CDR3 nucleotides: TGTGCCACCATACCACGTCGGGACCGCAGGTACTTC. The V and J genes are TRBV24-1 and TRBJ2-7, with D perhaps given as TRBD1 or TRBD2 (5 bases each). This CDR3 comprises 12 residues. The V gene's germline CDR1 is KGHDR and CDR2 SFDVKD. Deletions cut 8 bases from V and 12 bases from J, with 19 bases between.

This clonotype was detected ten times or more. The rearrangement joins TRBV28 to TRBJ2-7; D tentatively reads TRBD1 or TRBD2 (5 bases each). V lost 8 bases and J 0 bases, leaving 11 bases between the germline ends. The germline CDR1 and CDR2 sequences are MDHEN and SYDVKM. This CDR3 is built from 13 residues. The CDR3 nucleotides are TGTGCCAGCTGGGACGGTATCTCCTACGAGCAGTACTTC. Its protein product is CASWDGISYEQYF.

This clonotype appeared once. The chain carries TRBV20-1 and TRBJ1-5, with 9 bases that match TRBD1. With 0 bases clipped from V and 5 bases from J, the junction kept 8 bases outside the gene matches. Germline values: CDR1 DFQATT, CDR2 SNEGSKA (reference sequence). The CDR3 length is 16 residues. The CDR3 region is CSAREADRGNHQPQHF. The CDR3 nucleotides are TGCAGTGCTAGAGAAGCGGACAGGGGAAACCATCAGCCCCAGCATTTT.

This chain links TRBV28 with TRBJ1-5; D unresolved. The CDR3 is 16 amino acids. CDR1 and CDR2 (germline): MDHEN, SYDVKM. V was pared by 4 bases and J by 1 base, with 14 bases between. The CDR3 here is CASSSGILGSNQPQHF. In DNA, the CDR3 is TGTGCCAGCAGTTCCGGGATCCTAGGCAGCAATCAGCCCCAGCATTTT. Using reference TRBV28 and TRBJ1-5 for the parts outside the CDR3, the full variable domain is DVKVTQSSRYLVKRTGEKVFLECVQDMDHENMFWYRQDPGLGLRLIYFSYDVKMKEKGDIPEGYSVSREKKERFSLILESASTNQTSMYLCASSSGILGSNQPQHFGDGTRLSIL.

The chain is built from TRBV19 and TRBJ2-3, with 10 nucleotides matching TRBD1. V lost 5 bases and J lost 4; bases outside the gene matches: 9. CDR1 LNHDA and CDR2 SQIVND come from the germline V gene (reference sequence). The length of the CDR3 is 16 residues. CDR3: CASSGRQGAFPDTQYF. The CDR3 DNA sequence: TGTGCCAGTAGTGGGAGACAGGGGGCGTTTCCAGATACGCAGTATTTT. Combining the CDR3 with reference TRBV19 and TRBJ2-3 gives the whole variable domain DGGITQSPKYLFRKEGQNVTLSCEQNLNHDAMYWYRQDPGQGLRLIYYSQIVNDFQKGDIAEGYSVSREKKESFPLTVTSAQKNPTAFYLCASSGRQGAFPDTQYFGPGTRLTVL.

This clonotype was found many times. This chain links TRBV3-1 with TRBJ2-1, with TRBD2 matching over 7 bases. Germline CDR1 and CDR2: LGHDT and YNNKEL (reference sequence). Trimming at V came to 2 bases and at J to 8 bases, leaving 6 bases not matched to a gene. CDR3 length: 14 residues. The CDR3 region has the DNA TGTGCCAGCAGCCAACGGCGGGAGTCCCATGAGCAGTTCTTC. It encodes CASSQRRESHEQFF.

V gene TRBV13 combines with J gene TRBJ2-1; 7 bases align to TRBD2. The CDR3 has 13 residues. With V trimmed by 0 bases and J by 8 bases, 1 base remained unmatched. Germline values: CDR1 PRHDT, CDR2 FYEKMQ (reference sequence). Here the CDR3 DNA reads TGTGCCAGCAGCTTAGGCGGGAGGTATGAGCAGTTCTTC. Translation: CASSLGGRYEQFF.

This clonotype was observed many times. This chain links TRBV2 with TRBJ2-5, with a possible D match to TRBD2 (5 bases). The CDR3 runs to 13 residues. The V end lost 6 bases, the J end lost 6 bases, and 14 bases lay between the germline ends. CDR1 is SNHLY and CDR2 is FYNNEI in the germline V gene. The CDR3 DNA reads TGTGCCAGCAGCTGGGAGCTATTAAAGACCCAGTACTTC. As protein: CASSWELLKTQYF. The variable domain in full, with the rest retrieved from reference TRBV2 and TRBJ2-5, is EPEVTQTPSHQVTQMGQEVILRCVPISNHLYFYWYRQILGQKVEFLVSFYNNEISEKSEIFDDQFSVERPDGSNFTLKIRSTKLEDSAMYFCASSWELLKTQYFGPGTRLLVL.

This clonotype was picked up many times. The chain has TRBV20-1 and TRBJ2-7, with D tentatively TRBD2 (5 bases). Germline CDR1 and CDR2: DFQATT and SNEGSKA (reference sequence). V was shortened by 2 bases and J by 0 bases, with 8 bases between the two germline ends. CDR3 length: 13 residues. The CDR3 sequence is CSARSGTSYEQYF. The CDR3 coding sequence is TGCAGTGCTAGATCGGGAACCTCCTACGAGCAGTACTTC.

There are many counts of this clonotype. The chain is built from TRBV20-1 and TRBJ2-3; possible D gene TRBD2, 6 bases. V was shortened by 7 bases and J by 0 bases, with 14 bases between the two germline ends. This CDR3 has 14 residues. CDR1 is DFQATT, CDR2 SNEGSKA, per germline (reference sequence). As DNA, the CDR3 is TGCAGTGGGGGAAGGGCGGGGAGCACAGATACGCAGTATTTT. Encoded protein: CSGGRAGSTDTQYF.

This clonotype was seen only a few times. The chain combines TRBV27 with TRBJ1-5; D might be TRBD1 (5 bases). V lost 2 bases, J lost 6 bases, and 11 bases lay in between. Germline V gene sequence: CDR1 MNHEY, CDR2 SMNVEV (reference sequence). CDR3 length: 14 amino acids. The CDR3 bases are TGTGCCAGCAGTTTAGGGCAGGGTTTTCAGCCCCAGCATTTT. Residues: CASSLGQGFQPQHF.

The chain has TRBV24-1 and TRBJ1-2; TRBD1 might be the D (6 bases). The germline gives CDR1 KGHDR, CDR2 SFDVKD. The CDR3 is made up of 16 amino acids. V dropped 5 bases and J dropped 4 bases, with 19 bases sitting between them. CDR3 protein: CATSAPHRVGIYGYTF. The CDR3 DNA follows: TGTGCCACCAGTGCCCCTCACAGGGTAGGGATCTATGGCTACACCTTC.